This TCR beta chain is drawn from a study of CD8 T cells in Susac syndrome. Background on the study: Patients with Susac syndrome were therapy-naive, taking corticosteroids, with some also receiving intravenous immunoglobulin, or taking intravenous immunoglobulin alone at the time their blood was drawn.

J lost 5 bases, V lost 3 bases, and 6 bases had no gene match. The CDR3 sequence is 15 residues long. From germline, CDR1 is LNHDA and CDR2 SQIVND (reference sequence). Random hexamers were used to reverse transcribe the RNA input (roughly 0.5 to 1 ug). In TCRdb, the immunoSEQ multiplex PCR reads were re-called with MiXCR into one record per CDR3 protein. Of tens of thousands of distinct CDR3 sequences in the sample, around 95% were seen once. Material: CD8+ T cells from PBMCs. The rearrangement joins TRBV19 to TRBJ1-5; 8 bases are a match to TRBD1. This TCR came from a human donor with Susac syndrome. The CDR3 DNA follows: TGTGCCAGTAGTATTGCGGTCAGGGGGCATCAGCCCCAGCATTTT. This translates into CASSIAVRGHQPQHF. The entire variable domain, with the rest obtained from reference TRBV19 and TRBJ1-5, is as follows: DGGITQSPKYLFRKEGQNVTLSCEQNLNHDAMYWYRQDPGQGLRLIYYSQIVNDFQKGDIAEGYSVSREKKESFPLTVTSAQKNPTAFYLCASSIAVRGHQPQHFGDGTRLSIL.